A single sample is the source of the 6 T cell receptor beta chains below, sequenced in a study of shared clonotypes between healthy human individuals. TCRdb keeps only in-frame clones here, not all; method: immunoSEQ multiplex PCR. The data hold about 2,200,000 clones, with around 93% observed a single time. The naive CD8 fraction comprised CD45RO-negative cells positively selected for CCR7 and excluded terminally differentiated effector memory CD45RA+ cells. The sequencing input was naive CD8+ T cells from PBMCs. The source of these receptors is a man younger than 35 in good health. Some clones in this sample may be carry-over from other donors' samples.

This chain connects TRBV28 to TRBJ2-7, with a tentative D call TRBD1 (6 bases). This CDR3 contains 13 residues. Germline V gives CDR1 MDHEN, CDR2 SYDVKM. Trimming shortened V by 8 bases and J by 1 base, and 12 bases separated the two germline ends. CDR3 DNA: TGTGCCAGCGGGACATGGTCATCCTACGAGCAGTACTTC. As protein: CASGTWSSYEQYF.

The V gene is TRBV5-4, the J gene TRBJ1-4, with 7 bases that match TRBD1. Germline values: CDR1 SGHNT, CDR2 YYREEE (reference sequence). After removal of 1 base from V and 2 bases from J, the junction contained 2 bases not matched to a gene. The CDR3 is 15 amino acids. This CDR3 is CASSLRGLTNEKLFF. The CDR3, as DNA: TGTGCCAGCAGCTTGAGGGGGCTGACTAATGAAAAACTGTTTTTT. Full variable domain (remainder filled in from reference TRBV5-4 and TRBJ1-4): ETGVTQSPTHLIKTRGQQVTLRCSSQSGHNTVSWYQQALGQGPQFIFQYYREEENGRGNFPPRFSGLQFPNYSSELNVNALELDDSALYLCASSLRGLTNEKLFFGSGTQLSVL.

The chain employs TRBV28 and TRBJ1-2; D call uncertain. Germline V lookup: CDR1 MDHEN, CDR2 SYDVKM. The CDR3 is 16 residues long. The V end lost 6 bases, the J end lost 4 bases, and 21 bases lay between the germline ends. The CDR3 DNA follows: TGTGCCAGCAGCTCCAGTGCGGTCAGAACTGCCTATGGCTACACCTTC. Translating it yields CASSSSAVRTAYGYTF.

A single count supports this clone. The chain links TRBV6-6 to TRBJ2-2; D ambiguous. V shed 11 bases and J shed 3 bases, with 13 bases lying between them. Germline loops: CDR1 MNHNY, CDR2 SVGAGI (reference sequence). The CDR3 has 13 amino acids. The CDR3 DNA follows: TGTGCCGGGATAGGTAGATACACCGGGGAGCTGTTTTTT. Protein product: CAGIGRYTGELFF.

The chain employs TRBV6-7 and TRBJ2-7, with 10 bases matching TRBD1. TRBV6-7 is annotated as an ORF whose role is uncertain. This CDR3 is 14 amino acids long. The V segment lost 5 bases and the J segment 0 bases; nucleotides outside the gene matches: 1. The chain's CDR3 is CASSRQGASYEQYF. The CDR3 nucleotides are TGTGCCAGCAGTCGACAGGGGGCCTCCTACGAGCAGTACTTC.

V and J are TRBV4-1 and TRBJ2-1, with D possibly being TRBD1 (6 bases). Germline V gene sequence: CDR1 MGHRA, CDR2 YSYEKL. The CDR3 sequence is 17 residues long. The V and J ends lost 1 base and 0 bases respectively, with 13 bases between them. CDR3 loop: CASSQVPRGSSYNEQFF. DNA of the CDR3: TGCGCCAGCAGCCAAGTGCCGAGGGGGAGCTCCTACAATGAGCAGTTCTTC.